This T cell receptor beta chain was sequenced for a study of blood T cell repertoires in COVID-19. For the study at large: Nucleic acid was either cDNA or gDNA, and it came from T cells, B-cell-depleted T cells, or PBMCs.

The ends were cut back, 6 bases at V and 3 bases at J, with 12 bases in the middle. The CDR3 consists of 14 residues. Germline V gives CDR1 KGHSH, CDR2 LQKENI. Per the original methods: Estimated nucleated cell counts came from reference gene primer amplification. Repertoires were generated with immunoSEQ multiplex PCR, while TCRdb's copy carries only in-frame clones and drops some. The V and J calls and clone size were taken over from that table, and D and trimming were inferred from the DNA. The table lists 100,000 to 120,000 clones, around 83% of them singletons. Material for sequencing was peripheral blood. The clonotype was recovered from an elderly woman with acute or convalescent COVID-19. V usage is TRBV18 and J usage is TRBJ2-1, with a possible D match to TRBD1 (5 bases). This CDR3 reads CASSDTLGYNEQFF. The DNA of the CDR3 is TGTGCCAGCTCGGACACCCTTGGCTACAATGAGCAGTTCTTC.